This T cell receptor beta chain was observed in a study of blood T cell repertoires in COVID-19. For the study at large: The samples span acute and convalescent COVID-19 from the United States, Italy and Spain.

Libraries were prepared by immunoSEQ multiplex PCR; TCRdb keeps only in-frame clonotypes and omits some of them. The data show about 99,000 clones, nearly 90% seen once. The CDR3 runs to 14 residues. The junction had 6 bases not matched to a gene; V was cut back by 7 bases and J by 4 bases. Per the germline V gene, CDR1 is KGHDR and CDR2 is SFDVKD. The gene calls are TRBV24-1 and TRBJ2-1; the match to TRBD2 covers 7 bases. Sequenced sample: peripheral blood. This sequence originates from a man between 50 and 59 years old in a cohort sampled during active COVID-19. The CDR3 loop reads CATRGRGQYNEQFF. As DNA, the CDR3 is TGTGCCACCAGGGGGAGGGGCCAATACAATGAGCAGTTCTTC.